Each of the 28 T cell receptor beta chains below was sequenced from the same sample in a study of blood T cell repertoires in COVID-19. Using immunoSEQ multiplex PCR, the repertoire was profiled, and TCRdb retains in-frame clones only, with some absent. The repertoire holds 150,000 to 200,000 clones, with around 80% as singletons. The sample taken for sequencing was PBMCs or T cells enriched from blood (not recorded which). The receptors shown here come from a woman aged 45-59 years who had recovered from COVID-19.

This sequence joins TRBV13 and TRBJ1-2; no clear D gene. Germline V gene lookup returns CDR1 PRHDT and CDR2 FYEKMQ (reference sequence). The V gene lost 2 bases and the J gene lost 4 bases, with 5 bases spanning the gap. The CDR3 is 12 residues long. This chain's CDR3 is CASSLTAYGYTF. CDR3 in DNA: TGTGCCAGCAGCTTAACAGCCTATGGCTACACCTTC.

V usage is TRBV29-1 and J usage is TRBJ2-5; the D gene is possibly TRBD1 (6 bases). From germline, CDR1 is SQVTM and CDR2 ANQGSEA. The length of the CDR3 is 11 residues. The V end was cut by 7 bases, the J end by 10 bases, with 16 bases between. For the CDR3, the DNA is TGCAGCGCCAAGGACAGACTTAACCAGTACTTC. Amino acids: CSAKDRLNQYF.

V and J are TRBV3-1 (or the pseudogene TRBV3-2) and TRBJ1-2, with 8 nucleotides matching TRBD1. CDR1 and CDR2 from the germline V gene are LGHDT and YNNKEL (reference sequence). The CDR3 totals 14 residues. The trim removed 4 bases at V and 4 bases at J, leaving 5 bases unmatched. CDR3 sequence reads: CASSPGQEIYGYTF. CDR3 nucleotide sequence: TGTGCCAGCAGCCCGGGACAGGAAATCTATGGCTACACCTTC.

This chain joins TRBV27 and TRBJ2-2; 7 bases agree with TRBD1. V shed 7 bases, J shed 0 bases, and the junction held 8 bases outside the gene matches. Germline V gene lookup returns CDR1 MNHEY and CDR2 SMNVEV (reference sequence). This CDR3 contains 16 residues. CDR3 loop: CASTLTGQTNTGELFF. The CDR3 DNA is TGTGCCAGCACCCTTACGGGACAGACGAACACCGGGGAGCTGTTTTTT.

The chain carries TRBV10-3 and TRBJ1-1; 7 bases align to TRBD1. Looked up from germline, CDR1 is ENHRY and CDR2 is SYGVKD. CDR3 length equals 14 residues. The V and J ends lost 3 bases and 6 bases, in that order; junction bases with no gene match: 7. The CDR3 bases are TGTGCCATCAGTGAATTGGCAGGGGGATCTGAAGCTTTCTTT. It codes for CAISELAGGSEAFF.

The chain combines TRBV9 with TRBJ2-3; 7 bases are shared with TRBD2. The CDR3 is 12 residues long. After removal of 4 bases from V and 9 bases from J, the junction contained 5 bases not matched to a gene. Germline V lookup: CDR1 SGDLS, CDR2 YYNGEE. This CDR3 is CASSPAGRTQYF. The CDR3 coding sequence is TGTGCCAGCAGCCCAGCGGGGAGGACGCAGTATTTT.

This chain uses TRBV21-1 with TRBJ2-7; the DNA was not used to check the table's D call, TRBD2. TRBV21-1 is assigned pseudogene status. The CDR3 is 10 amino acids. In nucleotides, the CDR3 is TGTGGAGGGTTACGGGACGAGCAGTACTTC. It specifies CGGLRDEQYF.

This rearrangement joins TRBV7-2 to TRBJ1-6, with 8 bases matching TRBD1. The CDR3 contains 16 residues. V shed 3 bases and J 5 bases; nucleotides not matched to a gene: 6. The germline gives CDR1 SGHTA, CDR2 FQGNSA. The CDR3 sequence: CASSFQGAAHNSPLHF. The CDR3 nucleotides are TGTGCCAGCAGCTTCCAGGGGGCGGCGCATAATTCACCCCTCCACTTT.

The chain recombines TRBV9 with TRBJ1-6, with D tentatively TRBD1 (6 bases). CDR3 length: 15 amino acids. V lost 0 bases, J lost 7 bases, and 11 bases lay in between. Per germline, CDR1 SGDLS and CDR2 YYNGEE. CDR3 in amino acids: CASSVGGQGNSPLHF. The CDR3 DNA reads TGTGCCAGCAGCGTAGGAGGGCAGGGGAATTCACCCCTCCACTTT.

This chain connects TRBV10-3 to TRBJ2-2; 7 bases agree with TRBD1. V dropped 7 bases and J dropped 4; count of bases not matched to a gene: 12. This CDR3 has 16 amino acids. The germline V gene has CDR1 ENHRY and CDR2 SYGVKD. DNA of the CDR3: TGTGCCATCAACGACGACAGGGCCTCTTTCACCGGGGAGCTGTTTTTT. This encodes CAINDDRASFTGELFF.

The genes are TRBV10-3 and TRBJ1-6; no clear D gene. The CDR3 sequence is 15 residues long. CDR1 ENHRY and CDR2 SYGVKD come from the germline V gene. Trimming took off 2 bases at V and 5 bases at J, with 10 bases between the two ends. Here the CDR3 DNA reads TGTGCCATCAGTGAGGGGCAGATCAATAATTCACCCCTCCACTTT. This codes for CAISEGQINNSPLHF.

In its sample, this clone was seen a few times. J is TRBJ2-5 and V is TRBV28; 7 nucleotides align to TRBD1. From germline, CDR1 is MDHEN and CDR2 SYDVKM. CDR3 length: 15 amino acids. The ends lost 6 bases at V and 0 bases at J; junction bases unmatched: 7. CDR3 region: CASSPLTGNQETQYF. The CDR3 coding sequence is TGTGCCAGCAGCCCCTTGACAGGGAACCAAGAGACCCAGTACTTC. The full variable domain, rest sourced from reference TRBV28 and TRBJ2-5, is DVKVTQSSRYLVKRTGEKVFLECVQDMDHENMFWYRQDPGLGLRLIYFSYDVKMKEKGDIPEGYSVSREKKERFSLILESASTNQTSMYLCASSPLTGNQETQYFGPGTRLLVL.

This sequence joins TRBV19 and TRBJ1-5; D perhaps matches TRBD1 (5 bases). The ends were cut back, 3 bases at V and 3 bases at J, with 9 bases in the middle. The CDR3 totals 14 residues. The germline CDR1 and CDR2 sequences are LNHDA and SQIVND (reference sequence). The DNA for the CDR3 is TGTGCCAGTAGTATTCGGGGGTACAATCAGCCCCAGCATTTT. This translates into CASSIRGYNQPQHF. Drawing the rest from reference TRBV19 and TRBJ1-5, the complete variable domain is DGGITQSPKYLFRKEGQNVTLSCEQNLNHDAMYWYRQDPGQGLRLIYYSQIVNDFQKGDIAEGYSVSREKKESFPLTVTSAQKNPTAFYLCASSIRGYNQPQHFGDGTRLSIL.

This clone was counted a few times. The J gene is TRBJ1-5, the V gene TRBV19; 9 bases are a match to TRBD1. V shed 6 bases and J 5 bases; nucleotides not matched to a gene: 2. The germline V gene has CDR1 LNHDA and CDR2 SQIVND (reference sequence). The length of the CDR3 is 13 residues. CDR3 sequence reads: CASRGTGYQPQHF. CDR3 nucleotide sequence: TGTGCCAGTAGAGGGACAGGGTATCAGCCCCAGCATTTT.

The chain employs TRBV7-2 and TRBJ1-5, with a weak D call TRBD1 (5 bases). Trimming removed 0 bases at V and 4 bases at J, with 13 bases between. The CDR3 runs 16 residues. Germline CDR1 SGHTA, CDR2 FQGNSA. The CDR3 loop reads CASSLALWGGNQPQHF. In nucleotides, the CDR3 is TGTGCCAGCAGCTTAGCGCTCTGGGGGGGAAATCAGCCCCAGCATTTT.

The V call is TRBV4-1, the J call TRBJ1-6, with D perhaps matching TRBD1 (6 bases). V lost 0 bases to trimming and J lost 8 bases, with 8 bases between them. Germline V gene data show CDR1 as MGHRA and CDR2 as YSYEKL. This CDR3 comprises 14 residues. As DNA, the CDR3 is TGCGCCAGCAGCCAAGAAGGGGGTTATTCACCCCTCCACTTT. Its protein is CASSQEGGYSPLHF.

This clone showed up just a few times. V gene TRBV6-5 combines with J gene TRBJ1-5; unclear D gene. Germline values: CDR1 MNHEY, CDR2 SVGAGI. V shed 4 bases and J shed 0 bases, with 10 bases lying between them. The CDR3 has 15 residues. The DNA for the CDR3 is TGTGCCAGCAGTTTGGACGGACTTAGCAATCAGCCCCAGCATTTT. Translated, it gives CASSLDGLSNQPQHF.

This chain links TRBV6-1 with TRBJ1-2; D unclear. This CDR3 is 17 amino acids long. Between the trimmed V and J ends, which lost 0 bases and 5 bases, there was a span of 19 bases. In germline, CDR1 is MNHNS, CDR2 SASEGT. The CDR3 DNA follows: TGTGCCAGCAGTGAAGCGGGAGGGATTGGCCGGCAATATGGCTACACCTTC. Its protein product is CASSEAGGIGRQYGYTF.

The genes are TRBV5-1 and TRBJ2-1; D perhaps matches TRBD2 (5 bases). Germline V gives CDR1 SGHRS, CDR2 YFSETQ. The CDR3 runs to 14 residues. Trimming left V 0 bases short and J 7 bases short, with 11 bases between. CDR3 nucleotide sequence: TGCGCCAGCAGCTTGGCTAGTTTAGCGAATGAGCAGTTCTTC. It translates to CASSLASLANEQFF.

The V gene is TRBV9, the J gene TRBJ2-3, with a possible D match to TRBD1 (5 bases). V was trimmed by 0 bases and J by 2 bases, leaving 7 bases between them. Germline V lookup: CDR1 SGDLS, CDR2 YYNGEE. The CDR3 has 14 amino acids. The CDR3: CASSVARDTDTQYF. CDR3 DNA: TGTGCCAGCAGCGTAGCCAGGGACACAGATACGCAGTATTTT. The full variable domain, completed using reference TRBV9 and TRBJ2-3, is DSGVTQTPKHLITATGQRVTLRCSPRSGDLSVYWYQQSLDQGLQFLIQYYNGEERAKGNILERFSAQQFPDLHSELNLSSLELGDSALYFCASSVARDTDTQYFGPGTRLTVL.

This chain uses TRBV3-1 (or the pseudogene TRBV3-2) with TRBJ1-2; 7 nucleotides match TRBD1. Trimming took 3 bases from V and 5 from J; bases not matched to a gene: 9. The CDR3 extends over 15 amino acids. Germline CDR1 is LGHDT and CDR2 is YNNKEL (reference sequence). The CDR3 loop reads CASSQDRTRGYGYTF. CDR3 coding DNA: TGTGCCAGCAGCCAGGACAGGACGCGCGGTTATGGCTACACCTTC.

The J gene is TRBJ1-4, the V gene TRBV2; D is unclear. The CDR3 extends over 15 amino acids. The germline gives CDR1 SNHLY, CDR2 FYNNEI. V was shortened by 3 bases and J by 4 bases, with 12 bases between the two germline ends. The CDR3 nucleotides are TGTGCCAGCAGTGAGACCCCTAGAGGTAATGAAAAACTGTTTTTT. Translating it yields CASSETPRGNEKLFF. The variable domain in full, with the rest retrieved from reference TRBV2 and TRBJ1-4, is EPEVTQTPSHQVTQMGQEVILRCVPISNHLYFYWYRQILGQKVEFLVSFYNNEISEKSEIFDDQFSVERPDGSNFTLKIRSTKLEDSAMYFCASSETPRGNEKLFFGSGTQLSVL.

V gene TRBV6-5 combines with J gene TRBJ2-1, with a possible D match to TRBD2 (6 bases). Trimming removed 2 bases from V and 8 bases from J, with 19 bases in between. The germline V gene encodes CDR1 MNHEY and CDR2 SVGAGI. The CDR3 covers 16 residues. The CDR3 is CASSYGMRGTGDEQFF. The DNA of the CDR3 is TGTGCCAGCAGTTACGGCATGCGAGGGACTGGGGATGAGCAGTTCTTC.

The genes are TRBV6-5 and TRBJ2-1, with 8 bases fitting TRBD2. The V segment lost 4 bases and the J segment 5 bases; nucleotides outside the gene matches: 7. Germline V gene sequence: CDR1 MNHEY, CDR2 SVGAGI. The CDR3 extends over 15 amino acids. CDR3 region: CASSSPRGGHNEQFF. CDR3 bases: TGTGCCAGCAGTTCCCCCCGGGGGGGCCACAATGAGCAGTTCTTC.

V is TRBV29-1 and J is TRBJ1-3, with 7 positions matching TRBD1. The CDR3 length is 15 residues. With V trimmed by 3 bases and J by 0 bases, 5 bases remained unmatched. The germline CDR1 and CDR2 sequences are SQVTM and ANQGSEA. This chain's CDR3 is CSVDDRARSGNTIYF. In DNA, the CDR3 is TGCAGCGTTGACGACAGGGCCCGCTCTGGAAACACCATATATTTT.

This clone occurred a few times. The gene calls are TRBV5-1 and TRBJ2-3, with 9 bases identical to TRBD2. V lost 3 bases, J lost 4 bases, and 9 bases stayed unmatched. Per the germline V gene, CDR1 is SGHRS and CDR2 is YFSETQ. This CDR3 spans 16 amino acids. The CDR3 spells CASSSIAGVVPDTQYF. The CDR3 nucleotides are TGCGCCAGCAGCTCGATAGCGGGAGTGGTCCCAGATACGCAGTATTTT.

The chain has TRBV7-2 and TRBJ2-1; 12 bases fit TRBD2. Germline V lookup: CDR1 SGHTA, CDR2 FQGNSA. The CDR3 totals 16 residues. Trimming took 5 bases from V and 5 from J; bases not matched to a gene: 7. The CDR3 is CASSGRTSGMHNEQFF. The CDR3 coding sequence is TGTGCCAGCAGCGGGCGGACTAGCGGGATGCACAATGAGCAGTTCTTC.

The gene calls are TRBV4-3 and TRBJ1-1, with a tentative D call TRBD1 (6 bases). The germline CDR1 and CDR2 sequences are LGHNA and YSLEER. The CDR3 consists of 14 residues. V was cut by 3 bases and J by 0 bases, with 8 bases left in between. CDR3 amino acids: CASSQSGVNTEAFF. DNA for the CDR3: TGCGCCAGCAGCCAGTCAGGGGTGAACACTGAAGCTTTCTTT.